Below, 17 T cell receptor beta chains from the same sample are listed, as sequenced in a study of technical replicates of blood from several donors. Some clones are missing from TCRdb's copy, which holds only in-frame ones; the method was immunoSEQ multiplex PCR. The table includes 65,000 to 85,000 clones, 95% to 98% detected once. Sequenced: T cells isolated from PBMCs. The receptors originated from a human donor in good health.

The V and J genes are TRBV18 and TRBJ1-5; D remains unclear. Germline V CDR1 and CDR2: KGHSH, LQKENI. The CDR3 has 12 amino acids. The ends were cut back, 5 bases at V and 0 bases at J, with 2 bases in the middle. The CDR3 loop is CASSYSNQPQHF. The CDR3 nucleotides are TGTGCCAGCTCATATAGCAATCAGCCCCAGCATTTT.

The J gene is TRBJ2-3, the V gene TRBV9; the match to TRBD1 covers 9 bases. The germline V gene has CDR1 SGDLS and CDR2 YYNGEE. The trim removed 4 bases at V and 3 bases at J, leaving 6 bases unmatched. The CDR3 is 15 amino acids. The CDR3 spells CASSSRTGVTDTQYF. The CDR3 coding sequence is TGTGCCAGCAGCTCGAGGACAGGGGTGACAGATACGCAGTATTTT.

The chain joins TRBV29-1 to TRBJ2-5, with a tentative D call TRBD1 (5 bases). The ends were cut back, 1 base at V and 5 bases at J, with 14 bases in the middle. CDR1 and CDR2 from the germline V gene are SQVTM and ANQGSEA. This CDR3 is 14 amino acids long. CDR3 nucleotide sequence: TGCAGCGTTGAAGGGCAGGGAATAGGTGAGACCCAGTACTTC. This sequence encodes CSVEGQGIGETQYF.

This clone was counted once. The rearrangement joins TRBV6-4 to TRBJ2-1, with D possibly matching TRBD2 (6 bases). Germline assignment: CDR1 MRHNA and CDR2 SNTAGT. The CDR3 totals 13 residues. V shed 2 bases and J shed 6 bases, with 8 bases lying between them. The CDR3 nucleotides read TGTGCCAGCAGTGACGAGGGAGGCAATGAGCAGTTCTTC. Translated, it gives CASSDEGGNEQFF.

CDR3 DNA sequence: TGTGCCAGCAGCCTACTAAATGAGCAGTTCTTC. This gives the protein CASSLLNEQFF. The chain uses TRBV11-2 and TRBJ2-1; no definite D call. The length of the CDR3 is 11 residues. V gave up 5 bases and J gave up 7 bases, with 6 bases separating them. Germline-derived CDR1 and CDR2 are SGHAT and FQNNGV.

On this clone: One end of the junction does not line up with germline, which may come from a read error. The V and J genes are TRBV5-6 and TRBJ2-3; TRBD1 aligns across 10 bases. CDR1 is SGHDT and CDR2 is YYEEEE in the germline V gene. The CDR3 loop spans 14 amino acids. The CDR3 spells CASSLVGRQGAGDF. As DNA, the CDR3 is TGTGCCAGCAGCTTGGTGGGGAGACAGGGGGCAGGGGATTTT.

This chain joins TRBV27 and TRBJ2-5; 7 bases are shared with TRBD1. The CDR3 extends over 14 amino acids. Trimming cost V 1 base and J 4 bases; bases outside gene matches: 3. The germline V gene encodes CDR1 MNHEY and CDR2 SMNVEV (reference sequence). The chain's CDR3 is CASSLWAGGETQYF. CDR3 in DNA: TGTGCCAGCAGTTTATGGGCAGGGGGAGAGACCCAGTACTTC.

The chain carries TRBV19 and TRBJ1-1, with D perhaps TRBD1 (6 bases). The CDR3 extends over 15 amino acids. CDR1 and CDR2 from the germline V gene are LNHDA and SQIVND (reference sequence). V was trimmed by 4 bases and J by 3 bases, leaving 15 bases between them. The CDR3 reads CASSNQGLLDTEAFF. The CDR3 DNA is TGTGCCAGTAGTAACCAGGGGTTGTTGGACACTGAAGCTTTCTTT.

This chain links TRBV2 with TRBJ2-3, with a tentative D call TRBD1 (6 bases). CDR3 length equals 16 residues. Germline V CDR1 and CDR2: SNHLY, FYNNEI. The V end lost 2 bases, the J end lost 2 bases, and 14 bases lay between the germline ends. Written as DNA, the CDR3 is TGTGCCAGCAGTGAAACTAGGGGGTTTCTCACAGATACGCAGTATTTT. It is translated as CASSETRGFLTDTQYF.

The chain combines TRBV6-5 with TRBJ2-7, with D maybe TRBD1 (5 bases). Looked up from germline, CDR1 is MNHEY and CDR2 is SVGAGI. Deletions cut 2 bases from V and 4 bases from J, with 9 bases between. This CDR3 contains 13 residues. CDR3 sequence reads: CASSYGAVYEQYF. The CDR3 DNA is TGTGCCAGCAGTTACGGGGCCGTTTACGAGCAGTACTTC.

The chain links TRBV6-5 to TRBJ1-2, with 7 nucleotides matching TRBD1. CDR3 length equals 14 residues. Germline V gene data show CDR1 as MNHEY and CDR2 as SVGAGI. Unmatched junction bases numbered 5, after V lost 5 bases and J lost 2 bases. The CDR3 region has the DNA TGTGCCAGCAGTCCTCAGACAGGGAACTATGGCTACACCTTC. Its translation is CASSPQTGNYGYTF.

The chain employs TRBV5-6 and TRBJ2-1; D is perhaps TRBD2 (5 bases). V lost 3 bases, J lost 0 bases, and 7 bases lay in between. Germline values: CDR1 SGHDT, CDR2 YYEEEE. CDR3 length: 14 residues. CDR3 loop: CASSSRDSYNEQFF. The CDR3, as DNA: TGTGCCAGCAGCTCACGGGACTCCTACAATGAGCAGTTCTTC.

The V call is TRBV11-3, the J call TRBJ2-2, with D perhaps matching TRBD1 (5 bases). This CDR3 has 15 amino acids. The germline gives CDR1 SGHNT, CDR2 YENEEA. V lost 3 bases and J 2 bases, leaving 10 bases between the germline ends. The CDR3 loop reads CASSFSRANTGELFF. CDR3 nucleotides: TGTGCCAGCAGCTTTAGCAGGGCTAACACCGGGGAGCTGTTTTTT.

The J gene is TRBJ2-7, the V gene TRBV7-9; D is uncertain. Germline CDR1 SEHNR, CDR2 FQNEAQ (reference sequence). The CDR3 extends over 15 amino acids. Trimming took off 5 bases at V and 4 bases at J, with 18 bases between the two ends. The CDR3 bases are TGTGCCAGCAGCCACCCCGAAATCCACTCTTACGAGCAGTACTTC. Its translation is CASSHPEIHSYEQYF.

Only a few counts were recorded for this clone. V gene TRBV2 combines with J gene TRBJ1-3; D not resolved. CDR1 SNHLY and CDR2 FYNNEI come from the germline V gene. This CDR3 is 15 amino acids long. V shed 2 bases and J shed 1 base, with 9 bases lying between them. CDR3 amino acids: CASSERRESGNTIYF. In nucleotides, the CDR3 is TGTGCCAGCAGTGAAAGGAGGGAGTCTGGAAACACCATATATTTT.

The chain employs TRBV19 and TRBJ2-6; the match to TRBD1 covers 12 bases. The CDR3 spans 18 residues. CDR1 and CDR2 from the germline V gene are LNHDA and SQIVND (reference sequence). The V and J ends lost 6 bases and 4 bases, in that order; junction bases with no gene match: 10. The CDR3 DNA reads TGTGCCAGTAGGGCCTTAAAGGGACAGGGGGCCGGGGCCAACGTCCTGACTTTC. Its translation: CASRALKGQGAGANVLTF.

The rearrangement joins TRBV27 to TRBJ2-1; 7 positions agree with TRBD2. The germline CDR1 and CDR2 sequences are MNHEY and SMNVEV (reference sequence). The V and J ends lost 6 bases and 7 bases, in that order; junction bases with no gene match: 0. The CDR3 extends over 11 amino acids. The CDR3 loop is CASRRGNEQFF. The CDR3 DNA is TGTGCCAGCAGGCGGGGGAATGAGCAGTTCTTC.